This passage covers 20 T cell receptor beta chains from one sample sequenced in a study of sequential checkpoint blockade in melanoma. The treatment was: randomized to nivolumab then ipilimumab (arm A) or the reverse (arm B). Profiling relied on immunoSEQ multiplex PCR, and the TCRdb table lists in-frame clones only, not all of them. The profile shows 25,000 to 30,000 clones, more than 80% of them singletons. The sequencing used CD8+ T cells sorted from blood (inferred from file names), collected from a patient given nivolumab and ipilimumab in sequence. The receptors originated from a human donor with melanoma.

The rearrangement joins TRBV4-3 to TRBJ1-5, with no clear D. This CDR3 region has 15 residues. V was cut by 0 bases and J by 0 bases, with 6 bases left in between. From germline, CDR1 is LGHNA and CDR2 YSLEER. CDR3 loop: CASSQDPDSNQPQHF. The CDR3 bases are TGCGCCAGCAGCCAAGATCCAGATAGCAATCAGCCCCAGCATTTT.

The chain's CDR3 is CASSSHPGTGITDTQYF. For the CDR3, the DNA is TGTGCCAGTAGTTCCCATCCCGGGACAGGTATAACAGATACGCAGTATTTT. This chain connects TRBV19 to TRBJ2-3; 8 positions agree with TRBD1. Per the germline V gene, CDR1 is LNHDA and CDR2 is SQIVND (reference sequence). V was pared by 5 bases and J by 3 bases, with 13 bases of the junction left unmatched. The CDR3 length is 17 residues.

The chain employs TRBV9 and TRBJ2-7, with 9 bases lining up with TRBD1. V was clipped by 4 bases and J by 2 bases; unmatched bases: 16. The CDR3 length is 18 residues. The germline V gene has CDR1 SGDLS and CDR2 YYNGEE. CDR3 DNA: TGTGCCAGCAGCCCCCAAGGGGGGACGACAGGGGGGGCCTACGAGCAGTACTTC. This codes for CASSPQGGTTGGAYEQYF.

The rearrangement joins TRBV4-3 to TRBJ2-7, with a tentative D call TRBD2 (6 bases). Germline V lookup: CDR1 LGHNA, CDR2 YSLEER. V shed 0 bases and J shed 3 bases, with 15 bases lying between them. The CDR3 is 16 amino acids. In nucleotides, the CDR3 is TGCGCCAGCAGCCAAGAGAGAGGCGGGACCTACTACGAGCAGTACTTC. This sequence encodes CASSQERGGTYYEQYF.

The rearrangement joins TRBV9 to TRBJ1-4, with 7 bases that match TRBD1. CDR3 size: 15 residues. After removal of 3 bases from V and 7 bases from J, the junction contained 9 bases not matched to a gene. Germline loops: CDR1 SGDLS, CDR2 YYNGEE. CDR3 sequence: CASSGGTVMGEKLFF. CDR3 DNA sequence: TGTGCCAGCAGCGGGGGGACAGTCATGGGTGAAAAACTGTTTTTT.

The CDR3, as DNA: TGTGCCAGCAGTTTATGGGGTTTGGGACAACAAGAGACCCAGTACTTC. Protein sequence: CASSLWGLGQQETQYF. The chain recombines TRBV27 with TRBJ2-5; possible D gene TRBD1, 6 bases. Trimming pared 1 base from V and 2 bases from J, leaving 14 bases between. Looked up from germline, CDR1 is MNHEY and CDR2 is SMNVEV (reference sequence). The CDR3 has 16 residues.

V gene TRBV15 combines with J gene TRBJ2-1; D not certain. Germline values: CDR1 LNHNV, CDR2 YYDKDF (reference sequence). Trimming removed 5 bases at V and 2 bases at J, with 16 bases between. The CDR3 has 16 amino acids. CDR3 in amino acids: CATSFSGVTTYNEQFF. As DNA, the CDR3 is TGTGCCACCAGCTTCTCCGGAGTAACGACCTACAATGAGCAGTTCTTC.

A single count supports this clone. This chain uses TRBV13 with TRBJ2-3; the D gene is possibly TRBD2 (5 bases). Germline lookup yields CDR1 PRHDT and CDR2 FYEKMQ (reference sequence). This CDR3 region has 13 residues. V dropped 5 bases and J dropped 8 bases, with 14 bases sitting between them. The CDR3 DNA is TGTGCCAGCAGCCAAGCGGACCAAGCTACGCAGTATTTT. It encodes CASSQADQATQYF.

This clone was observed once. V is TRBV7-9 and J is TRBJ2-7, with TRBD1 matching over 11 bases. The germline V gene encodes CDR1 SEHNR and CDR2 FQNEAQ (reference sequence). V lost 3 bases and J lost 4; bases outside the gene matches: 8. This CDR3 spans 16 amino acids. The CDR3 nucleotides are TGTGCCAGCAGCTTTTCCCCCGGACAGGGGGCTTACGAGCAGTACTTC. This translates into CASSFSPGQGAYEQYF.

This chain uses TRBV7-8 with TRBJ2-7; maybe TRBD2 (6 bases). The V and J ends lost 1 base and 1 base respectively, with 17 bases between them. This CDR3 has 17 amino acids. Looked up from germline, CDR1 is SGHVS and CDR2 is FQNEAQ. The CDR3 coding sequence is TGTGCCAGCAGCTTAGGCGGGCTGGGGACTCGGTCCTACGAGCAGTACTTC. It codes for CASSLGGLGTRSYEQYF.

By frequency in the sample, this clone is medium-sized (0.01 to 0.1%). The chain employs TRBV14 and TRBJ2-7; D unresolved. V was cut by 5 bases and J by 2 bases, with 7 bases left in between. Germline V CDR1 and CDR2: SGHDN, FVKESK. This CDR3 spans 12 amino acids. CDR3 DNA sequence: TGTGCCAGCAGCGGAGTCACCTACGAGCAGTACTTC. Its protein is CASSGVTYEQYF. Full variable domain (rest looked up from reference TRBV14 and TRBJ2-7): EAGVTQFPSHSVIEKGQTVTLRCDPISGHDNLYWYRRVMGKEIKFLLHFVKESKQDESGMPNNRFLAERTGGTYSTLKVQPAELEDSGVYFCASSGVTYEQYFGPGTRLTVT.

V usage is TRBV7-2 and J usage is TRBJ2-3; 7 bases fit TRBD2. Germline lookup yields CDR1 SGHTA and CDR2 FQGNSA. J gave up 5 bases and V 6 bases, and 8 bases lay outside the gene matches. This CDR3 region has 14 residues. CDR3 in DNA: TGTGCCAGCAGTCGAGGCGGGGGAAGAGATACGCAGTATTTT. Translating gives CASSRGGGRDTQYF.

The chain couples TRBV25-1 to TRBJ2-2; 10 bases are a match to TRBD2. This CDR3 contains 15 residues. V lost 2 bases and J lost 6; bases outside the gene matches: 3. Looked up from germline, CDR1 is MGHDK and CDR2 is SYGVNS. Here the CDR3 DNA reads TGTGCCAGCAGTGAAACCAGCGGGAGGGCCGGGGAGCTGTTTTTT. Its translation: CASSETSGRAGELFF.

CDR3: CASTRGAYEQYF. The CDR3 DNA is TGTGCCAGCACTCGGGGAGCCTACGAGCAGTACTTC. The rearrangement joins TRBV6-1 to TRBJ2-7, with TRBD2 as a possible D gene (5 bases). CDR3 size: 12 residues. Germline loops: CDR1 MNHNS, CDR2 SASEGT. The V end was cut by 7 bases, the J end by 2 bases, with 9 bases between.

In its sample, this clone was seen a few times. The gene calls are TRBV10-2 and TRBJ2-5; D is undetermined. CDR1 WSHSY and CDR2 SAAADI come from the germline V gene. The CDR3 length is 11 residues. Trimming left V 4 bases short and J 5 bases short, with 5 bases between. DNA of the CDR3: TGCGCCAGCAGTGGCAGGGAGACCCAGTACTTC. As protein: CASSGRETQYF.

The chain couples TRBV4-3 to TRBJ2-7, with 8 bases aligning to TRBD2. The CDR3 sequence is 18 residues long. Germline V gene lookup returns CDR1 LGHNA and CDR2 YSLEER. V lost 0 bases to trimming and J lost 0 bases; unmatched junction nucleotides: 10. This CDR3 is CASSQELSGAVGSYEQYF. The CDR3, as DNA: TGCGCCAGCAGCCAAGAGCTTAGCGGGGCGGTGGGCTCCTACGAGCAGTACTTC.

The chain links TRBV2 to TRBJ2-3; possibly TRBD2 for D (6 bases). V lost 9 bases to trimming and J lost 6 bases, with 19 bases between them. Germline V lookup: CDR1 SNHLY, CDR2 FYNNEI. The CDR3 contains 14 residues. CDR3 residues: CASHRDSQADTQYF. The CDR3 DNA follows: TGTGCCAGTCACCGGGACTCCCAAGCGGATACGCAGTATTTT.

There are a few counts of this clone. The chain recombines TRBV11-2 with TRBJ2-2; TRBD1 aligns across 9 bases. Germline loops: CDR1 SGHAT, CDR2 FQNNGV. This CDR3 is built from 15 residues. The J segment lost 2 bases and the V segment lost 5 bases, leaving 3 bases of the junction unmatched. The CDR3 sequence: CASSAGQGNTGELFF. The CDR3 region has the DNA TGTGCCAGCAGCGCGGGACAGGGAAACACCGGGGAGCTGTTTTTT.

The V and J genes are TRBV11-2 and TRBJ2-1; 9 bases fit TRBD2. The germline V gene encodes CDR1 SGHAT and CDR2 FQNNGV. V dropped 0 bases and J dropped 0; count of bases not matched to a gene: 12. The CDR3 extends over 20 amino acids. CDR3 protein: CASSLERTALAGSSYNEQFF. The DNA for the CDR3 is TGTGCCAGCAGCTTAGAACGAACGGCACTAGCGGGTAGCTCCTACAATGAGCAGTTCTTC.

This chain joins TRBV19 and TRBJ2-1, with TRBD2 identical over 10 bases. CDR1 and CDR2 (germline): LNHDA, SQIVND (reference sequence). Trimming at V came to 5 bases and at J to 2 bases, leaving 3 bases not matched to a gene. The CDR3 covers 15 residues. The DNA of the CDR3 is TGTGCCAGTAGTTCCGGACTAGCGGCCTACAATGAGCAGTTCTTC. Protein sequence: CASSSGLAAYNEQFF. Variable domain in full (rest from reference TRBV19 and TRBJ2-1): DGGITQSPKYLFRKEGQNVTLSCEQNLNHDAMYWYRQDPGQGLRLIYYSQIVNDFQKGDIAEGYSVSREKKESFPLTVTSAQKNPTAFYLCASSSGLAAYNEQFFGPGTRLTVL.